The 9 T cell receptor beta chains below all came from one sample that was sequenced in a study of T cell responses to AZD1222 COVID-19 vaccine. Assay: immunoSEQ multiplex PCR; the TCRdb copy retains only in-frame clones and omits some. The data contain more than 90,000 clones, about 86% of them seen just once; the ten biggest clones take up around 17%. The sequences come from peripheral blood, collected 28 days after the second AZD1222 dose. These receptors all stem from an adult who received the AZD1222 COVID-19 vaccine.

A single count supports this clone. This sequence joins TRBV12-3 or TRBV12-4 and TRBJ1-1; D gene uncertain. Trimming removed 6 bases at V and 1 base at J, with 9 bases between. The CDR3 runs 13 residues. CDR3 sequence: CASSRTRNTEAFF. The CDR3 DNA reads TGTGCCAGCAGCAGAACAAGGAACACTGAAGCTTTCTTT.

This clone is classed as medium-sized (0.01 to 0.1%). The chain recombines TRBV7-9 with TRBJ1-2; 7 bases fit TRBD1. CDR3 size: 15 residues. Germline-derived CDR1 and CDR2 are SEHNR and FQNEAQ (reference sequence). V shed 5 bases, J shed 6 bases, and the junction held 12 bases outside the gene matches. In nucleotides, the CDR3 is TGTGCCAGCAGCCTAGAAGGGGGCGCCAAGAATGGCTACACCTTC. Its translation is CASSLEGGAKNGYTF.

The chain is built from TRBV7-9 and TRBJ1-5, with no clear D. The CDR3 is 14 amino acids. Germline CDR1 is SEHNR and CDR2 is FQNEAQ (reference sequence). Trimming removed 5 bases from V and 3 bases from J, with 11 bases in between. The CDR3 spells CASSQGGSNQPQHF. In nucleotides, the CDR3 is TGTGCCAGCAGCCAAGGCGGGTCCAATCAGCCCCAGCATTTT.

J is TRBJ1-5 and V is TRBV28; D gene uncertain. The V end lost 3 bases, the J end lost 0 bases, and 12 bases lay between the germline ends. CDR1 MDHEN and CDR2 SYDVKM come from the germline V gene. The CDR3 length is 16 residues. Written as DNA, the CDR3 is TGTGCCAGCAGTTTTTGGGAGTTAAATAGCAATCAGCCCCAGCATTTT. Translation: CASSFWELNSNQPQHF. The full variable domain, with the rest looked up from reference TRBV28 and TRBJ1-5, is DVKVTQSSRYLVKRTGEKVFLECVQDMDHENMFWYRQDPGLGLRLIYFSYDVKMKEKGDIPEGYSVSREKKERFSLILESASTNQTSMYLCASSFWELNSNQPQHFGDGTRLSIL.

The chain has TRBV7-9 and TRBJ2-7, with a possible D match to TRBD1 (5 bases). V was trimmed by 5 bases and J by 0 bases, leaving 14 bases between them. Germline V gene data show CDR1 as SEHNR and CDR2 as FQNEAQ (reference sequence). The CDR3 spans 15 residues. This CDR3 is CASSRLGRASYEQYF. DNA for the CDR3: TGTGCCAGCAGCCGCTTGGGCAGGGCCTCCTACGAGCAGTACTTC. Based on the CDR3 plus reference TRBV7-9 and TRBJ2-7, the full variable domain is DTGVSQNPRHKITKRGQNVTFRCDPISEHNRLYWYRQTLGQGPEFLTYFQNEAQLEKSRLLSDRFSAERPKGSFSTLEIQRTEQGDSAMYLCASSRLGRASYEQYFGPGTRLTVT.

The rearrangement uses TRBV7-9 and TRBJ2-1; 12 positions agree with TRBD2. The CDR3 runs 19 residues. V shed 5 bases and J 4 bases; nucleotides not matched to a gene: 15. Germline V gene lookup returns CDR1 SEHNR and CDR2 FQNEAQ (reference sequence). The CDR3 loop is CASSPLAGGPQRTYNEQFF. CDR3 nucleotide sequence: TGTGCCAGCAGCCCCCTAGCGGGGGGGCCCCAAAGGACATACAATGAGCAGTTCTTC.

J is TRBJ1-1 and V is TRBV6-5; D uncertain. Looked up from germline, CDR1 is MNHEY and CDR2 is SVGAGI. The length of the CDR3 is 14 residues. V lost 2 bases and J lost 2, with 9 bases in between. The CDR3 DNA is TGTGCCAGCAGTTACGGGTCAAGTAACACTGAAGCTTTCTTT. It translates to CASSYGSSNTEAFF.

The chain links TRBV11-2 to TRBJ2-5, with 8 bases matching TRBD2. Unmatched junction bases numbered 6, after V lost 6 bases and J lost 6 bases. Germline CDR1 and CDR2: SGHAT and FQNNGV. This CDR3 has 13 amino acids. In DNA, the CDR3 is TGTGCCAGCAGACAAGGACTAGCCCAGACCCAGTACTTC. Its translation is CASRQGLAQTQYF.

The CDR3 protein is CASSLVSGQLYNEQFF. Written as DNA, the CDR3 is TGTGCCAGCAGCTTAGTCTCGGGACAGCTTTACAATGAGCAGTTCTTC. J is TRBJ2-1 and V is TRBV7-2; 7 nucleotides agree with TRBD1. Germline CDR1 and CDR2: SGHTA and FQGNSA. Trimming at V came to 1 base and at J to 4 bases, leaving 7 bases not matched to a gene. CDR3 size: 16 residues.